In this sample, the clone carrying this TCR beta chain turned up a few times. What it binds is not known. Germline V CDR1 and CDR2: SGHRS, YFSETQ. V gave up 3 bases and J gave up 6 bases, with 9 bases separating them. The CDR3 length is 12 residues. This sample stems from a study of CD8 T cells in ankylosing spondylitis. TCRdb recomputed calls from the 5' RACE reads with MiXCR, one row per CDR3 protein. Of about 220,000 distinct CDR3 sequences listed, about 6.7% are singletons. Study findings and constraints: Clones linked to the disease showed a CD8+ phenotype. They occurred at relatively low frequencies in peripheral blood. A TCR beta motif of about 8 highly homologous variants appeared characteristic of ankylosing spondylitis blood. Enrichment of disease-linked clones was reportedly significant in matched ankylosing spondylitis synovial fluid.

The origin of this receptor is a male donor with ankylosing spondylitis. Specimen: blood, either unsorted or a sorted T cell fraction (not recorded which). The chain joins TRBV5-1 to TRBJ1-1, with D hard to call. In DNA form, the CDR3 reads TGCGCCAGCAGCTCTCTTGGCCCTGAAGCTTTCTTT. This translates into CASSSLGPEAFF.